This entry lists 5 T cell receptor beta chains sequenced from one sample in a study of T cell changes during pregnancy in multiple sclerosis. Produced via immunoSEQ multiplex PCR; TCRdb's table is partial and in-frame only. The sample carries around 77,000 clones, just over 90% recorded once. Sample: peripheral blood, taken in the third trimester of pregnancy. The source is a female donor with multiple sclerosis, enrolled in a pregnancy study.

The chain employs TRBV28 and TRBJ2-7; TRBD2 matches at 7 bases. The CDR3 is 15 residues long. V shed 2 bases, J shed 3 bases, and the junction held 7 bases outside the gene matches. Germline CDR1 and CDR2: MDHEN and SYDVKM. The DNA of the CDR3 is TGTGCCAGCAGTTTAATTCGGGGAGGGATCTACGAGCAGTACTTC. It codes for CASSLIRGGIYEQYF. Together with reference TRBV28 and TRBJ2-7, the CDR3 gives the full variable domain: DVKVTQSSRYLVKRTGEKVFLECVQDMDHENMFWYRQDPGLGLRLIYFSYDVKMKEKGDIPEGYSVSREKKERFSLILESASTNQTSMYLCASSLIRGGIYEQYFGPGTRLTVT.

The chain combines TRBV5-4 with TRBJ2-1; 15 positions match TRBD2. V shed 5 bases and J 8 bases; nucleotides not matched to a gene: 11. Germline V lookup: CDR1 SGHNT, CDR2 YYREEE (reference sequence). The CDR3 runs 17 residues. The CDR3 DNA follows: TGTGCCAGCAGGCCCTGGACTAGCGGGAGGGGTGGGGATGAGCAGTTCTTC. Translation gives CASRPWTSGRGGDEQFF.

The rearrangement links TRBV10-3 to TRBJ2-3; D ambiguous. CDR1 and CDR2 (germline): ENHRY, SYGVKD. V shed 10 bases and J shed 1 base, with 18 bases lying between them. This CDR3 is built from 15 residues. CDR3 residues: CATSSRSLGTDTQYF. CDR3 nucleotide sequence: TGTGCCACCTCCTCGAGGAGTCTCGGCACAGATACGCAGTATTTT.

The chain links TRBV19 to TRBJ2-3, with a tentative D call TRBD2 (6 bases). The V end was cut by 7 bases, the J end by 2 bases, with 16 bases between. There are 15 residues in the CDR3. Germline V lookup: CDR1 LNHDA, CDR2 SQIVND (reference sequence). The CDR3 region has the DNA TGTGCCAGTACGAGAAAGGGAGGTCTCACAGATACGCAGTATTTT. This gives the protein CASTRKGGLTDTQYF.

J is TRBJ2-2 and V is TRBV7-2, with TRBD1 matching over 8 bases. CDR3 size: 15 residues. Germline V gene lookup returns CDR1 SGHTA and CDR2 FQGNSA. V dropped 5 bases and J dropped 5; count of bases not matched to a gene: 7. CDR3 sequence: CASSRQGFGTGELFF. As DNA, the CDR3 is TGTGCCAGCAGCCGACAGGGGTTTGGTACCGGGGAGCTGTTTTTT.